Shown below are 7 T cell receptor beta chains from a single sample sequenced in a study of T-cell memory formation after mild COVID-19. In TCRdb, the 5' RACE reads were re-called with MiXCR into one record per CDR3 protein. Among 250,000 or so distinct CDR3 sequences listed, under 20% were seen once. The sample taken for sequencing was PBMCs or a T cell subset sorted from them (not recorded which). The receptors shown here come from a man younger than 35 who had mild COVID-19 (a few samples of this study predate the infection). Cell type and time point are not known.

The rearrangement joins TRBV4-3 to TRBJ2-3; no clear D. This CDR3 has 15 amino acids. Trimming removed 4 bases at V and 4 bases at J, with 15 bases between. Germline CDR1 and CDR2: LGHNA and YSLEER. In nucleotides, the CDR3 is TGCGCCAGCAGCCCGCCCCTCGCAACTCCAGATACGCAGTATTTT. Translation gives CASSPPLATPDTQYF.

The chain links TRBV20-1 to TRBJ2-5; the match to TRBD2 covers 10 bases. Trimming cost V 6 bases and J 1 base; bases outside gene matches: 2. The CDR3 spans 13 residues. The germline V gene encodes CDR1 DFQATT and CDR2 SNEGSKA (reference sequence). The CDR3, as DNA: TGCAGTGCAAGCGGGGGGGGCCAAGAGACCCAGTACTTC. Protein sequence: CSASGGGQETQYF.

This clonotype was observed a few times. The rearrangement links TRBV5-1 to TRBJ2-1, with 7 bases fitting TRBD1. Germline V CDR1 and CDR2: SGHRS, YFSETQ. The CDR3 loop spans 15 amino acids. Germline trimming cut 0 bases from V and 3 bases from J; bases unmatched to any gene: 3. CDR3: CASSLDGDSYNEQFF. The DNA of the CDR3 is TGCGCCAGCAGCTTGGATGGGGACAGCTACAATGAGCAGTTCTTC.

This clonotype was found many times. The chain recombines TRBV7-2 with TRBJ1-2; D is unclear. Trimming left V 1 base short and J 4 bases short, with 10 bases between. The CDR3 contains 14 residues. Per germline, CDR1 SGHTA and CDR2 FQGNSA. The CDR3 sequence is CASSLGGRFYGYTF. The CDR3 region has the DNA TGTGCCAGCAGCTTAGGTGGCAGGTTCTATGGCTACACCTTC. Full variable domain (outside the CDR3, taken from reference TRBV7-2 and TRBJ1-2): GAGVSQSPSNKVTEKGKDVELRCDPISGHTALYWYRQSLGQGLEFLIYFQGNSAPDKSGLPSDRFSAERTGGSVSTLTIQRTQQEDSAVYLCASSLGGRFYGYTFGSGTRLTVV.

This chain connects TRBV3-1 to TRBJ2-2; 7 nucleotides align to TRBD1. Unmatched junction bases numbered 7, after V lost 2 bases and J lost 7 bases. Germline V gene lookup returns CDR1 LGHDT and CDR2 YNNKEL (reference sequence). CDR3 size: 15 residues. For the CDR3, the DNA is TGTGCCAGCAGCCAACGGAACAGGGGATACGGGGAGCTGTTTTTT. The encoded protein is CASSQRNRGYGELFF.

The chain carries TRBV12-3 or TRBV12-4 and TRBJ2-3; D possibly corresponds to TRBD2 (6 bases). The CDR3 totals 18 residues. V gave up 6 bases and J gave up 4 bases, with 26 bases separating them. This CDR3 is CASRLGGAAPARADTQYF. The CDR3 region has the DNA TGTGCCAGCAGACTAGGCGGGGCTGCACCCGCCCGGGCAGATACGCAGTATTTT.

In this sample, this clonotype turned up a few times. The chain couples TRBV7-2 to TRBJ2-3, with 8 bases fitting TRBD2. This CDR3 has 13 amino acids. Losses at the gene ends were 4 bases for V and 6 bases for J; bases not matched to a gene: 3. The germline V gene has CDR1 SGHTA and CDR2 FQGNSA. The CDR3 spells CASSSEREDTQYF. CDR3 nucleotides: TGTGCCAGCAGCTCCGAGCGGGAGGATACGCAGTATTTT.